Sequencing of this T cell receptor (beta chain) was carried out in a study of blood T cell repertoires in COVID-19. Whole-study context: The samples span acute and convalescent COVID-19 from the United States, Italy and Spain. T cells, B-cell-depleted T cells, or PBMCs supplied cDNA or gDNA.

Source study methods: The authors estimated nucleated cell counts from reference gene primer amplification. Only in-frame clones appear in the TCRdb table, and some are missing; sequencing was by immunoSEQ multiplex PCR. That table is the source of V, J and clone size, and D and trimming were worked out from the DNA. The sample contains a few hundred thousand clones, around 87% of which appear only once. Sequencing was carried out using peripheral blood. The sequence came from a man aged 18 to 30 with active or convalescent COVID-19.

The CDR3 is CASSQRGVGGDQPQHF. The CDR3 DNA is TGTGCCAGCAGCCAACGGGGGGTAGGGGGGGATCAGCCCCAGCATTTT. The chain is built from TRBV3-1 (or the pseudogene TRBV3-2) and TRBJ1-5; D may be TRBD1 (6 bases). Germline V gene data show CDR1 as LGHDT and CDR2 as YNNKEL (reference sequence). This CDR3 is built from 16 residues. Trimming pared 2 bases from V and 5 bases from J, leaving 16 bases between.